This T cell receptor (beta chain) was captured by sequencing in a study of blood T cell repertoires in COVID-19. As handled by the study authors: From reference gene primer amplification, estimates of nucleated cell counts were derived. Sequenced by immunoSEQ multiplex PCR; TCRdb stores in-frame clones only, minus some. V, J and clone size reflect that table, while D and trimming were determined from the DNA. This table has some 120,000 clones, 84% appearing once. Trimming stripped 2 bases from V and 3 bases from J, with 19 bases between. The germline CDR1 and CDR2 sequences are MDHEN and SYDVKM. CDR3 size: 17 residues.

This clonotype was obtained from a woman aged 25 to 45 who had recovered from COVID-19. V is TRBV28 and J is TRBJ1-2, with a weak D call TRBD1 (5 bases). The sample was peripheral blood. Here the CDR3 DNA reads TGTGCCAGCAGTTTAGAAGCAGGGCGGGATATTGACTATGGCTACACCTTC. Translated, it gives CASSLEAGRDIDYGYTF.